One and the same sample provided the 6 T cell receptor beta chains below, sequenced in a study of memory CD4+ T cells and cytomegalovirus serostatus. The sort gate was single viable CD3+CD4+CD8-CD45RO+ cells for memory CD4+ T cells. The method was immunoSEQ multiplex PCR; TCRdb's version includes in-frame clones alone and lacks a portion of them. Of roughly 76,000 clones in the sample, roughly 78% were seen once. The sequenced material came from memory CD4+ T cells from blood. The receptor set was obtained from an adult in good health and CMV-seropositive.

The chain is built from TRBV7-2 and TRBJ2-7; 9 bases are a match to TRBD2. The length of the CDR3 is 13 residues. Trimming took 3 bases from V and 6 from J; bases not matched to a gene: 3. CDR1 and CDR2 from the germline V gene are SGHTA and FQGNSA. As DNA, the CDR3 is TGTGCCAGCAGCTTTAGCGGGAGAGGCGAGCAGTACGTC. This translates into CASSFSGRGEQYV.

V usage is TRBV21-1 and J usage is TRBJ2-7; the table's D call TRBD2 went unverified against the DNA. TRBV21-1 is assigned pseudogene status. The CDR3 length is 13 residues. CDR3 coding DNA: TGTGCCAGCAGCATAGGGACTTACTACGAGCAGTACGTC. Protein sequence: CASSIGTYYEQYV.

V usage is TRBV4-2 and J usage is TRBJ2-3; maybe TRBD2 (7 bases). This CDR3 has 17 residues. V gave up 4 bases and J gave up 2 bases, with 19 bases separating them. Germline CDR1 and CDR2: LGHNA and YNFKEQ. CDR3 sequence (DNA): TGTGCCAGCAGCCCCCCCGGGGCGGGGGCCTACACAGATACGCAGTATTTT. Translated, it gives CASSPPGAGAYTDTQYF.

The rearrangement joins TRBV7-2 to TRBJ1-6; possibly TRBD1 for D (5 bases). In germline, CDR1 is SGHTA, CDR2 FQGNSA. This CDR3 has 15 amino acids. V lost 2 bases to trimming and J lost 7 bases, with 12 bases between them. CDR3 DNA sequence: TGTGCCAGCAGCTTAATAGGGGATGGGAATTCACCCCTCCACTTT. Its translation: CASSLIGDGNSPLHF.

This rearrangement joins TRBV6-6 to TRBJ2-1, with D tentatively TRBD1 or TRBD2 (5 bases each). This CDR3 has 14 amino acids. Germline V CDR1 and CDR2: MNHNY, SVGAGI (reference sequence). Trimming took 7 bases from V and 3 from J, leaving 13 bases between them. In DNA form, the CDR3 reads TGTGCCAGCACCCGGGACGTCGGCTACAATGAGCAGTTCTTC. Translation: CASTRDVGYNEQFF.

This clone was seen repeatedly, ten times or more. V usage is TRBV5-1 and J usage is TRBJ1-2; unclear D gene. This CDR3 comprises 16 residues. Trimming left V 2 bases short and J 6 bases short, with 20 bases between. Germline assignment: CDR1 SGHRS and CDR2 YFSETQ. CDR3 nucleotides: TGCGCCAGCAGCTTAGGGTATGACGGTCGGATAGATGGCTACACCTTC. Encoded protein: CASSLGYDGRIDGYTF.